What follows are 24 T cell receptor beta chains derived from one specimen sequenced in a study of technical replicates of blood from several donors listed by TCRdb under 2017. The library was generated by the immunoSEQ multiplex PCR assay. The table comes from immuneACCESS by way of TCRdb, which keeps in-frame sequences with V and J called. Part of the clones is missing from these tables; in studies checked, under half for an unresolved V gene and the rest for unknown reasons. This sample lists more than 9,500 clones; approximately 95% were detected once. The ten largest account for 6.3% of the sample. The sample was PBMCs. Receptor source: a human donor in good health.

The rearrangement joins TRBV7-6 to TRBJ1-2; 7 bases are a match to TRBD1. CDR3 length: 13 residues. The trim removed 6 bases at V and 8 bases at J, leaving 9 bases unmatched. The germline gives CDR1 SGHVS, CDR2 FNYEAQ. The CDR3 region has the DNA TGTGCCAGCAGTCCTCGACAGGGCGACGGCTACACCTTC. Translated, it gives CASSPRQGDGYTF. The full variable domain, with the rest looked up from reference TRBV7-6 and TRBJ1-2, is GAGVSQSPRYKVTKRGQDVALRCDPISGHVSLYWYRQALGQGPEFLTYFNYEAQQDKSGLPNDRFSAERPEGSISTLTIQRTEQRDSAMYRCASSPRQGDGYTFGSGTRLTVV.

The J gene is TRBJ1-1, the V gene TRBV28, with D hard to call. V was shortened by 4 bases and J by 0 bases, with 6 bases between the two germline ends. The CDR3 consists of 13 residues. Germline-derived CDR1 and CDR2 are MDHEN and SYDVKM. The chain's CDR3 is CASSSVMNTEAFF. DNA for the CDR3: TGTGCCAGCAGTTCGGTCATGAACACTGAAGCTTTCTTT.

This clone was detected only once. The chain is built from TRBV18 and TRBJ2-1, with 13 bases lining up with TRBD2. CDR3 length equals 15 residues. J lost 8 bases, V lost 4 bases, and 5 bases had no gene match. Germline assignment: CDR1 KGHSH and CDR2 LQKENI. CDR3 DNA sequence: TGTGCCAGCTCACTCGGACTAGCGGGAGACGATGAGCAGTTCTTC. Translating it yields CASSLGLAGDDEQFF.

V gene TRBV25-1 combines with J gene TRBJ2-2, with D perhaps TRBD1 (6 bases). This CDR3 is built from 16 residues. V was shortened by 2 bases and J by 7 bases, with 17 bases between the two germline ends. Germline V gene data show CDR1 as MGHDK and CDR2 as SYGVNS. For the CDR3, the DNA is TGTGCCAGCAGTGAACGCACAGGGATATCTAGCGGGGAGCTGTTTTTT. This translates into CASSERTGISSGELFF.

The V call is TRBV19, the J call TRBJ1-2, with 8 bases matching TRBD1. The germline gives CDR1 LNHDA, CDR2 SQIVND (reference sequence). The length of the CDR3 is 14 residues. The J segment lost 5 bases and the V segment lost 6 bases, leaving 8 bases of the junction unmatched. The CDR3 loop reads CASRTGTGLYGYTF. CDR3 DNA: TGTGCCAGTAGAACCGGGACAGGCCTTTATGGCTACACCTTC.

This rearrangement joins TRBV2 to TRBJ2-2, with D perhaps TRBD2 (5 bases). Trimming left V 4 bases short and J 1 base short, with 13 bases between. The CDR3 length is 16 residues. CDR1 and CDR2 from the germline V gene are SNHLY and FYNNEI. The CDR3 region has the DNA TGTGCCAGCAGTGTGTTCGGGGTCGGGAACACCGGGGAGCTGTTTTTT. Residues: CASSVFGVGNTGELFF.

The chain recombines TRBV30 with TRBJ2-3, with 14 bases matching TRBD2. The CDR3 runs 16 residues. Losses at the gene ends were 3 bases for V and 6 bases for J; bases not matched to a gene: 8. Germline assignment: CDR1 GTSNPN and CDR2 SVGIG (reference sequence). The CDR3, as DNA: TGTGCCTGGAGCGGGGGACTAGCGGGAGTTGGGGATACGCAGTATTTT. It is translated as CAWSGGLAGVGDTQYF. Full variable domain (missing parts from reference TRBV30 and TRBJ2-3): SQTIHQWPATLVQPVGSPLSLECTVEGTSNPNLYWYRQAAGRGLQLLFYSVGIGQISSEVPQNLSASRPQDRQFILSSKKLLLSDSGFYLCAWSGGLAGVGDTQYFGPGTRLTVL.

The V call is TRBV14, the J call TRBJ2-1; 10 bases agree with TRBD1. With 2 bases clipped from V and 8 bases from J, the junction kept 6 bases outside the gene matches. Germline loops: CDR1 SGHDN, CDR2 FVKESK. The CDR3 contains 15 residues. The CDR3 DNA follows: TGTGCCAGCAGCCAACCGGGACAGGGGATACATGAGCAGTTCTTC. It codes for CASSQPGQGIHEQFF.

The V call is TRBV11-3, the J call TRBJ2-2, with D maybe TRBD2 (6 bases). The ends were cut back, 3 bases at V and 4 bases at J, with 9 bases in the middle. Germline assignment: CDR1 SGHNT and CDR2 YENEEA. The CDR3 runs to 14 residues. Here the CDR3 reads CASSLGGITGELFF. The DNA of the CDR3 is TGTGCCAGCAGCTTGGGGGGTATCACCGGGGAGCTGTTTTTT.

This clone was picked up one time. This chain connects TRBV11-2 to TRBJ2-3; D remains unclear. Germline V gives CDR1 SGHAT, CDR2 FQNNGV. V was clipped by 2 bases and J by 1 base, with 7 bases between them. The CDR3 is 14 amino acids. This chain's CDR3 is CASSLTRGTDTQYF. In nucleotides, the CDR3 is TGTGCCAGCAGCTTAACGCGAGGCACAGATACGCAGTATTTT.

The chain combines TRBV12-5 with TRBJ2-1; D remains ambiguous. V gave up 0 bases and J gave up 3 bases, with 18 bases separating them. The germline gives CDR1 LGHNT, CDR2 FRNRAP. The CDR3 extends over 18 amino acids. The CDR3: CASGLVHPRPGYYNEQFF. The CDR3 coding sequence is TGTGCTAGTGGTTTGGTACATCCCCGGCCGGGTTACTACAATGAGCAGTTCTTC.

V and J are TRBV7-9 and TRBJ2-7, with 10 bases fitting TRBD1. The CDR3 is 16 amino acids. After removal of 7 bases from V and 2 bases from J, the junction contained 11 bases not matched to a gene. Germline CDR1 and CDR2: SEHNR and FQNEAQ (reference sequence). The CDR3 DNA sequence: TGTGCCAGCACCGATTCCCTCGGACAGGGGGCCTACGAGCAGTACTTC. This sequence encodes CASTDSLGQGAYEQYF.

V and J are TRBV6-4 and TRBJ2-5; perhaps TRBD2 as D (6 bases). The CDR3 length is 15 residues. CDR1 and CDR2 (germline): MRHNA, SNTAGT. Trimming shortened V by 5 bases and J by 5 bases, and 18 bases separated the two germline ends. The chain's CDR3 is CASSRDGKGGETQYF. The CDR3 region has the DNA TGTGCCAGCAGTCGCGACGGGAAAGGAGGGGAGACCCAGTACTTC.

The V gene is TRBV5-1, the J gene TRBJ1-2; 7 positions match TRBD1. Trimming took 0 bases from V and 0 from J; bases not matched to a gene: 5. CDR1 is SGHRS, CDR2 YFSETQ, per germline. This CDR3 has 16 residues. DNA for the CDR3: TGCGCCAGCAGCTTGGGCCTAGGGACAGCTAACTATGGCTACACCTTC. Translating it yields CASSLGLGTANYGYTF.

The V call is TRBV25-1, the J call TRBJ2-3; TRBD2 matches at 8 bases. The J segment lost 1 base and the V segment lost 6 bases, leaving 6 bases of the junction unmatched. CDR1 is MGHDK, CDR2 SYGVNS, per germline. The CDR3 loop spans 15 amino acids. CDR3 bases: TGTGCCAGCAGGGAACTAGCGGAAGGCACAGATACGCAGTATTTT. Amino acid sequence: CASRELAEGTDTQYF.

The chain uses TRBV27 and TRBJ1-1, with a possible D match to TRBD1 (6 bases). Germline V lookup: CDR1 MNHEY, CDR2 SMNVEV (reference sequence). V was pared by 8 bases and J by 5 bases, with 21 bases between. The CDR3 covers 15 residues. The CDR3 protein is CASSLEGRGWTEAFF. CDR3 sequence (DNA): TGTGCCAGCTCCCTTGAGGGCAGGGGTTGGACTGAAGCTTTCTTT.

The genes are TRBV30 and TRBJ1-1; no clear D. Germline lookup yields CDR1 GTSNPN and CDR2 SVGIG (reference sequence). The CDR3 consists of 11 residues. Trimming stripped 0 bases from V and 11 bases from J, with 10 bases between. Here the CDR3 reads CAWSVKERAFF. In DNA, the CDR3 is TGTGCCTGGAGTGTAAAGGAGAGGGCTTTCTTT.

The chain combines TRBV5-1 with TRBJ2-2; 12 nucleotides align to TRBD2. CDR1 and CDR2 from the germline V gene are SGHRS and YFSETQ. The CDR3 contains 16 residues. V shed 2 bases, J shed 2 bases, and the junction held 1 base outside the gene matches. CDR3 bases: TGCGCCAGCAGCTTACTAGCGGGAGGAAACACCGGGGAGCTGTTTTTT. Its translation: CASSLLAGGNTGELFF.

The J gene is TRBJ1-1, the V gene TRBV6-6; a possible D gene is TRBD1 (5 bases). The CDR3 contains 15 residues. The V end lost 5 bases, the J end lost 6 bases, and 19 bases lay between the germline ends. CDR1 MNHNY and CDR2 SVGAGI come from the germline V gene (reference sequence). CDR3 sequence: CASSGGDARSPEAFF. CDR3 coding DNA: TGTGCCAGCAGTGGCGGGGACGCGCGGTCCCCTGAAGCTTTCTTT.

The chain couples TRBV5-8 to TRBJ2-5, with 8 bases matching TRBD1. Germline loops: CDR1 SGHTS, CDR2 YDEGEE. The junction had 4 bases not matched to a gene; V was cut back by 4 bases and J by 5 bases. The CDR3 loop spans 13 amino acids. The CDR3 spells CASSVNRGETQYF. For the CDR3, the DNA is TGTGCCAGCAGCGTGAACAGGGGGGAGACCCAGTACTTC.

The chain joins TRBV5-1 to TRBJ2-3; 7 positions agree with TRBD2. With 4 bases clipped from V and 0 bases from J, the junction kept 5 bases outside the gene matches. CDR1 and CDR2 (germline): SGHRS, YFSETQ. This CDR3 has 15 amino acids. The CDR3 coding sequence is TGCGCCAGCAGCACGGGGACTACCAGCACAGATACGCAGTATTTT. As protein: CASSTGTTSTDTQYF.

The genes are TRBV11-2 and TRBJ2-3; D is unclear. Trimming left V 1 base short and J 3 bases short, with 11 bases between. Germline lookup yields CDR1 SGHAT and CDR2 FQNNGV. The CDR3 extends over 15 amino acids. CDR3 in amino acids: CASSLVGELTDTQYF. In nucleotides, the CDR3 is TGTGCCAGCAGCTTAGTCGGAGAACTGACAGATACGCAGTATTTT.

The CDR3 DNA reads TGTGCCAGCAGCTTAGATCTTTCCTACGAGCAGTACTTC. Translated, it gives CASSLDLSYEQYF. The chain has TRBV11-2 and TRBJ2-7; D ambiguous. The CDR3 is 13 amino acids. From germline, CDR1 is SGHAT and CDR2 FQNNGV. The V gene lost 0 bases and the J gene lost 1 base, with 4 bases spanning the gap.

The table lists this clone with a count of one. The chain combines TRBV10-2 with TRBJ1-5; D possibly corresponds to TRBD1 (5 bases). Germline V gene lookup returns CDR1 WSHSY and CDR2 SAAADI. Deletions cut 0 bases from V and 5 bases from J, with 11 bases between. The CDR3 spans 15 residues. The CDR3 DNA follows: TGCGCCAGCAGTGAGTCGGGACGGAGGGATCAGCCCCAGCATTTT. It yields the protein CASSESGRRDQPQHF.